Listed below are T cell receptor beta chains from one sample, sequenced in a study of control samples from healthy donors and cancer patients. Produced via immunoSEQ multiplex PCR; TCRdb's table is partial and in-frame only. The sample shows 60,000 or so clones, more than 95% of them seen only once. Specimen: blood. These receptors all come from a woman under 30 in good health. The conserved cysteine and the conserved F or W are not part of the CDR3 here.

v_call cdr3_aa
TRBV28 ASSPPGTGNNSPLH
TRBV11-3 ASSVQEDYNSPLH
TRBV19 ASSSEKLF
TRBV27 ASSPPTGYNEQF
TRBV3-1/TRBV3-2 ASSLIKANTEAF
TRBV7-8 ASSPNSGRTDTQY
TRBV28 ASSRPGGRMNTEAF
TRBV5-1 ASSPTGYGYT
TRBV27 ASSFQGLNTEAF
TRBV6-5 ASSALTGDGYT
TRBV7-9 ASSLGFGGSETQY
TRBV29-1 SVDRGADTQY
TRBV18 ASSATGGPVEQY
TRBV5-1 ASSLGPVMNTEAF
TRBV2 ASSGPQLQGSTEAF